The present TCR beta chain was sequenced within a study of T cells after yellow fever vaccination. The study's findings and limits: Post-booster reappearance was seen for most primary-vaccination clones (about 96% CD4, 80% to 90% CD8). Researchers cautioned that FACS-sorted repertoires could harbor abundant clonotypes contaminating from the bulk population.

There are 15 residues in the CDR3. From germline, CDR1 is MNHEY and CDR2 SVGAGI. The germline V and J ends were trimmed by 5 bases and 0 bases, with 13 bases remaining between them. This clonotype was found many times. Its antigen is unidentified. Template-switching 5'RACE yielded the TCR cDNA; a universal primer site and UMIs were added in the process. TCRdb passed the 5' RACE reads through MiXCR, listing each CDR3 protein once. The data contain a few hundred thousand distinct CDR3 sequences, more than 3.5% of them singletons. This rearrangement joins TRBV6-5 to TRBJ1-1; possible D gene TRBD1, 6 bases. This clonotype was obtained from a man between 18 and 29 years old who received the YFV17D yellow fever vaccine. The sample consisted of PBMCs, taken 15 days after the yellow fever booster vaccination. DNA of the CDR3: TGTGCCAGCAGTACTACCGGGACAATGAACACTGAAGCTTTCTTT. This sequence encodes CASSTTGTMNTEAFF.